This TCR beta chain was recorded in a study of T cell changes during pregnancy in multiple sclerosis. The table lists this clone with a few counts. This specimen includes other DNA sequences encoding the same CDR3. Sequencing was performed with immunoSEQ multiplex PCR; in TCRdb, only in-frame clones are kept and a portion is missing. In the table there are more than 90,000 clones, approximately 90% of which are singletons. This CDR3 has 14 residues. In germline, CDR1 is SGHNT, CDR2 YYREEE (reference sequence). The V gene end was trimmed by 4 bases and the J gene end by 1 base; junction bases not matched to a gene: 3.

The receptor's source is a female donor with multiple sclerosis, enrolled in a pregnancy study. V usage is TRBV5-4 and J usage is TRBJ1-1; 8 bases line up with TRBD1. The sample in question was peripheral blood, obtained in the third trimester of pregnancy. In nucleotides, the CDR3 is TGTGCCAGCAGCCCGGGGACAGGGAACACTGAAGCTTTCTTT. This sequence encodes CASSPGTGNTEAFF.